The 20 T cell receptor beta chains below all came from one sample that was sequenced in a study of shared clonotypes between healthy human individuals. The method was immunoSEQ multiplex PCR; TCRdb's version includes in-frame clones alone and lacks a portion of them. The table includes around 2.5 million clones, over 85% detected once. Sample: naive CD4+ T cells from PBMCs. Regarding subset: CD45RA+ positively selected. The receptors originated from a man between 18 and 35 years old in good health. Some clones in this sample may be carry-over from other donors' samples.

V is TRBV5-4 and J is TRBJ2-6; D uncertain. Germline CDR1 SGHNT, CDR2 YYREEE (reference sequence). The CDR3 sequence is 18 residues long. V was pared by 5 bases and J by 0 bases, with 18 bases between. Here the CDR3 reads CASRFDLQQLSGANVLTF. The CDR3, as DNA: TGTGCCAGCAGGTTTGATCTTCAACAGCTCTCTGGGGCCAACGTCCTGACTTTC.

V and J are TRBV6-5 and TRBJ1-2, with D perhaps matching TRBD1 (6 bases). The CDR3 totals 16 residues. The V end lost 0 bases, the J end lost 3 bases, and 14 bases lay between the germline ends. Germline V CDR1 and CDR2: MNHEY, SVGAGI. CDR3 protein: CASSYSNTGKDYGYTF. The CDR3 nucleotides read TGTGCCAGCAGTTACTCGAACACAGGGAAGGACTATGGCTACACCTTC.

The V call is TRBV4-2, the J call TRBJ2-7, with no clear D. Germline CDR1 reads LGHNA; CDR2 reads YNFKEQ. The CDR3 is made up of 16 amino acids. With 1 base removed from V and 0 bases from J, the gap between germline ends came to 13 bases. In DNA, the CDR3 is TGTGCCAGCAGCCAAGCGGCCGGGCCGAGCTCCTACGAGCAGTACTTC. Residues: CASSQAAGPSSYEQYF.

The chain uses TRBV4-3 and TRBJ1-6; D ambiguous. The CDR3 loop spans 16 amino acids. The V gene's germline CDR1 is LGHNA and CDR2 YSLEER. Trimming left V 3 bases short and J 7 bases short, with 16 bases between. CDR3 coding DNA: TGCGCCAGCAGCCAGAGGATACGGGAGGGCAATTCACCCCTCCACTTT. Translation: CASSQRIREGNSPLHF.

The chain carries TRBV27 and TRBJ2-3; D may be TRBD1 or TRBD2 (5 bases each). Germline CDR1 and CDR2: MNHEY and SMNVEV (reference sequence). Between the trimmed V and J ends, which lost 6 bases and 0 bases, there was a span of 10 bases. CDR3 length: 14 residues. The DNA of the CDR3 is TGTGCCAGCAGGTCCCGGGACAGCACAGATACGCAGTATTTT. Protein product: CASRSRDSTDTQYF.

The gene calls are TRBV30 and TRBJ2-7, with TRBD2 identical over 7 bases. The CDR3 is made up of 14 amino acids. CDR1 GTSNPN and CDR2 SVGIG come from the germline V gene (reference sequence). V trimming: 3 bases; J trimming: 9 bases; junction bases outside the gene matches: 14. The CDR3 here is CAWRASGPIKTQYF. CDR3 nucleotide sequence: TGTGCCTGGAGGGCTAGCGGCCCCATCAAGACGCAGTACTTC.

The chain carries TRBV18 and TRBJ2-5; D is undetermined. There are 14 residues in the CDR3. Germline CDR1 reads KGHSH; CDR2 reads LQKENI. The V and J ends lost 3 bases and 1 base respectively, with 9 bases between them. CDR3 coding DNA: TGTGCCAGCTCACCGTCGACCAGCCAAGAGACCCAGTACTTC. Its translation is CASSPSTSQETQYF.

This chain uses TRBV28 with TRBJ1-4; D uncertain. V lost 6 bases and J 5 bases, leaving 16 bases between the germline ends. Germline CDR1 and CDR2: MDHEN and SYDVKM. CDR3 length equals 15 residues. The DNA of the CDR3 is TGTGCCAGCAGCTTAAGGTCTTCCCTGAATGAAAAACTGTTTTTT. Translating gives CASSLRSSLNEKLFF.

The chain is built from TRBV5-1 and TRBJ2-7; TRBD1 matches 7 bases. Germline V gene sequence: CDR1 SGHRS, CDR2 YFSETQ. The CDR3 spans 15 residues. With V trimmed by 0 bases and J by 4 bases, 7 bases remained unmatched. The CDR3 protein is CASSLGGTAQYEQYF. The CDR3 bases are TGCGCCAGCAGCTTGGGGGGGACAGCGCAATACGAGCAGTACTTC.

The rearrangement uses TRBV9 and TRBJ2-2; D uncertain. V was cut by 1 base and J by 4 bases, with 5 bases left in between. This CDR3 has 13 amino acids. Germline V gene sequence: CDR1 SGDLS, CDR2 YYNGEE. This CDR3 is CASSVSITGELFF. The CDR3 nucleotides read TGTGCCAGCAGCGTATCTATCACCGGGGAGCTGTTTTTT.

V is TRBV4-2 and J is TRBJ2-7; 7 bases are shared with TRBD1. The CDR3 length is 14 residues. Germline CDR1 LGHNA, CDR2 YNFKEQ. Unmatched junction bases numbered 6, after V lost 0 bases and J lost 7 bases. This chain's CDR3 is CASSQDQRGREQYF. DNA for the CDR3: TGTGCCAGCAGCCAAGATCAAAGGGGGCGGGAGCAGTACTTC.

The table lists this clone with a count of one. This rearrangement joins TRBV7-9 to TRBJ2-7; D possibly corresponds to TRBD2 (6 bases). Looked up from germline, CDR1 is SEHNR and CDR2 is FQNEAQ (reference sequence). The CDR3 covers 14 residues. V lost 3 bases to trimming and J lost 4 bases, with 13 bases between them. DNA for the CDR3: TGTGCCAGCAGCTTGGGCGGGACTGAGTACGAGCAGTACTTC. This translates into CASSLGGTEYEQYF.

The V gene is TRBV18, the J gene TRBJ1-4; D gene ambiguous. Trimming removed 6 bases at V and 6 bases at J, with 8 bases between. The CDR3 has 12 residues. Per the germline V gene, CDR1 is KGHSH and CDR2 is LQKENI. This CDR3 reads CASSWAHEKLFF. For the CDR3, the DNA is TGTGCCAGCTCCTGGGCCCATGAAAAACTGTTTTTT.

The J gene is TRBJ1-3, the V gene TRBV15; D ambiguous. This CDR3 is built from 15 residues. Germline V gene data show CDR1 as LNHNV and CDR2 as YYDKDF (reference sequence). The V and J ends lost 0 bases and 3 bases respectively, with 9 bases between them. The CDR3 DNA is TGTGCCACCAGCAGAGATGTGCTTGGTGGAAACACCATATATTTT. It yields the protein CATSRDVLGGNTIYF.

The V call is TRBV6-5, the J call TRBJ2-7; 10 bases agree with TRBD1. In germline, CDR1 is MNHEY, CDR2 SVGAGI. The CDR3 is 14 amino acids. V dropped 5 bases and J dropped 6; count of bases not matched to a gene: 7. Here the CDR3 reads CASSSRDRGGEQYF. CDR3 nucleotides: TGTGCCAGCAGTAGCCGGGACAGGGGTGGCGAGCAGTACTTC.

The CDR3 loop reads CASSLAASGSKYF. The CDR3 nucleotides are TGTGCCAGCAGCTTAGCGGCTAGCGGGAGTAAGTACTTC. V and J are TRBV7-9 and TRBJ2-7; 10 nucleotides align to TRBD2. The CDR3 covers 13 residues. V shed 0 bases and J 11 bases; nucleotides not matched to a gene: 4. CDR1 SEHNR and CDR2 FQNEAQ come from the germline V gene (reference sequence).

The chain employs TRBV7-9 and TRBJ2-5, with 14 bases fitting TRBD2. J lost 5 bases, V lost 4 bases, and 6 bases had no gene match. The CDR3 has 16 residues. Germline V gene sequence: CDR1 SEHNR, CDR2 FQNEAQ (reference sequence). The CDR3 DNA sequence: TGTGCCAGCAGCTCCGAGGGACTAGCGGGAGAGGAGACCCAGTACTTC. It encodes CASSSEGLAGEETQYF.

The V and J genes are TRBV28 and TRBJ2-1, with 9 positions matching TRBD1. The V and J ends lost 4 bases and 6 bases, in that order; junction bases with no gene match: 7. The V gene's germline CDR1 is MDHEN and CDR2 SYDVKM. The CDR3 is 15 residues long. The CDR3 here is CASSYTGGGFNEQFF. The DNA for the CDR3 is TGTGCCAGCAGTTACACAGGGGGCGGGTTCAATGAGCAGTTCTTC.

The J gene is TRBJ1-2, the V gene TRBV28; no reliable D call. Germline V lookup: CDR1 MDHEN, CDR2 SYDVKM. CDR3 length: 13 amino acids. The germline V and J ends were trimmed by 4 bases and 4 bases, with 10 bases remaining between them. The CDR3 sequence is CASSSPEVYGYTF. In DNA, the CDR3 is TGTGCCAGCAGTTCCCCCGAAGTCTATGGCTACACCTTC.

The table lists this clone with a count of one. The gene calls are TRBV7-3 and TRBJ2-5, with D maybe TRBD1 (6 bases). The CDR3 spans 16 residues. Trimming stripped 1 base from V and 0 bases from J, with 12 bases between. From germline, CDR1 is SGHTA and CDR2 FQGTGA. CDR3 in DNA: TGTGCCAGCAGCTTAAGGGCCAGGGGACACCAAGAGACCCAGTACTTC. It is translated as CASSLRARGHQETQYF.